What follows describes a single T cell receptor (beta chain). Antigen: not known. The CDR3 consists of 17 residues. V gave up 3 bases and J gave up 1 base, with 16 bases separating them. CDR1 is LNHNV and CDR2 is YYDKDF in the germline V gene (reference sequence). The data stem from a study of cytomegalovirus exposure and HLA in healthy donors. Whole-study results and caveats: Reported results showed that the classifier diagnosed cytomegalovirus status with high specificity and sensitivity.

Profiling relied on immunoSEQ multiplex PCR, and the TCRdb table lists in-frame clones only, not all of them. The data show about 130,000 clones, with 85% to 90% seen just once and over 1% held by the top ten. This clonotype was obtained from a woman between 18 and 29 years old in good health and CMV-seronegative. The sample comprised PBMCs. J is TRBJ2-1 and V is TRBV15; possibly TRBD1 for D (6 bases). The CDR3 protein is CATSSLTTGKSYNEQFF. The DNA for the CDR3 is TGTGCCACCAGCAGTCTTACCACAGGGAAGTCCTACAATGAGCAGTTCTTC. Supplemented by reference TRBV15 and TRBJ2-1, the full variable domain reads DAMVIQNPRYQVTQFGKPVTLSCSQTLNHNVMYWYQQKSSQAPKLLFHYYDKDFNNEADTPDNFQSRRPNTSFCFLDIRSPGLGDTAMYLCATSSLTTGKSYNEQFFGPGTRLTVL.